This T cell receptor beta chain was sequenced in a study of PD-L1 blockade in urothelial cancer. Study summary: The authors examined blood 3 weeks (second dose) and 6 weeks after treatment start. Study conclusions and caveats: A pretreatment blood TCR clonality that fell below the median predicted better progression-free and overall survival.

TCRdb's copy holds only in-frame clones and misses some; the assay was immunoSEQ multiplex PCR. Here the sample spans around 63,000 clones, approximately 80% being singletons. J lost 5 bases, V lost 7 bases, and 11 bases had no gene match. In germline, CDR1 is MNHEY, CDR2 SMNVEV (reference sequence). This CDR3 has 16 residues. On this clone itself: Its antigen is not identified.

Time point defined: pretreatment peripheral blood. The input for sequencing was PBMCs, taken around atezolizumab (anti-PD-L1) treatment. The chain employs TRBV27 and TRBJ2-5, with 12 nucleotides matching TRBD2. The TCR was taken from a man aged 65 to 79 with urothelial cancer. This CDR3 is CASNIATSGSVETQYF. CDR3 DNA: TGTGCCAGCAACATAGCGACTAGCGGGAGTGTGGAGACCCAGTACTTC.